These T cell receptor beta chains were read from a single sample in a study of regulatory and conventional T cells in RAG deficiency. Measured with immunoSEQ multiplex PCR; TCRdb has only the in-frame clones, and not every one. The sample has roughly 29,000 clones; 85% to 95% are singletons. The sample was also linked to a second study, of regulatory T cells.

Sequencing used Tregs sorted from blood. The source of these receptors is a human donor in good health. Both conserved end residues are part of each CDR3. The D gene is left open where the match is weak. Not all rows give a size; the values are once, few, many and, for expanded clones, a class.

v_call	cdr3_length	clone_size	j_call	d_call	cdr3_nt	cdr3_aa
TRBV9	15	NA	TRBJ2-3	TRBD1	TGTGCCAGCAGCGCACAGGGGGCTCCCACAGATACGCAGTATTTT	CASSAQGAPTDTQYF
TRBV4-1	18	NA	TRBJ1-6	TRBD1	TGCGCCAGCAGCCAAGAAGGCACAGGGGAGGCCTCCGTTGCACCCCTCCACTTT	CASSQEGTGEASVAPLHF
TRBV5-6	17	NA	TRBJ1-2	NA	TGTGCCAGCAGCTCGATAGGAGTCCTGCTATCCAACTATGGCTACACCTTC	CASSSIGVLLSNYGYTF
TRBV28	18	NA	TRBJ1-1	NA	TGTGCCAGCAGTCCAATTACAGGCGCCACGGGGTTTTTGACTGAAGCTTTCTTT	CASSPITGATGFLTEAFF
TRBV7-2	16	NA	TRBJ2-7	TRBD2	TGTGCCAGCAGCTTAATAGGCGGCGGGGGGACCTACGAGCAGTACTTC	CASSLIGGGGTYEQYF
TRBV13	15	NA	TRBJ2-3	NA	TGTGCCAGCAGCCTGCGGGGGCCCATCACAGATACGCAGTATTTT	CASSLRGPITDTQYF
TRBV11-3	15	NA	TRBJ2-3	TRBD1	TGTGCCAGCAGCTCCAGACAGGGGATCACAGATACGCAGTATTTT	CASSSRQGITDTQYF
TRBV4-2	14	NA	TRBJ1-4	NA	TGTGCCAGCAGCCCCCGGGACCTGGGGAAAAAACTGTTTTTT	CASSPRDLGKKLFF
TRBV28	14	NA	TRBJ1-6	NA	TGTGCCAGCCTCCAGAGCTCCTATAATTCACCCCTCCACTTT	CASLQSSYNSPLHF
TRBV7-8	15	NA	TRBJ1-2	NA	TGTGCCAGCAGCTTAACGCCAGCCTACAACTATGGCTACACCTTC	CASSLTPAYNYGYTF
TRBV5-1	13	NA	TRBJ1-2	NA	TGCGCCAGCAGCTTTAGGCAGAACTATGGCTACACCTTC	CASSFRQNYGYTF
TRBV30	15	few	TRBJ2-3	TRBD2	TGTGCCTGGAGGAAAGGGACTAGCGGCACAGATACGCAGTATTTT	CAWRKGTSGTDTQYF
TRBV5-1	13	NA	TRBJ1-4	TRBD1	TGCGCCAGCAGCGACGGACAGGAGGAAAAACTGTTTTTT	CASSDGQEEKLFF
TRBV30	16	NA	TRBJ1-1	TRBD1	TGTGCCTGGAGGGGACAGGGGGCGAGGTGGAACACTGAAGCTTTCTTT	CAWRGQGARWNTEAFF
TRBV19	13	NA	TRBJ2-7	NA	TGTGCCAGTAGTATAAACCGGGACTACGAGCAGTACTTC	CASSINRDYEQYF
TRBV6-1	15	NA	TRBJ1-1	NA	TGTGCCAGCTGCAGGGCCGGAGGAGAGGCCACTGAAGCTTTCTTT	CASCRAGGEATEAFF
TRBV5-5	14	NA	TRBJ1-2	NA	TGTGCCAGCAGCCTTAGACTGGACGCGTATGGCTACACCTTC	CASSLRLDAYGYTF
TRBV6-1	13	NA	TRBJ2-3	NA	TGTGCCAGCAAGGTCACAGTTACAGATACGCAGTATTTT	CASKVTVTDTQYF
TRBV11-2	14	NA	TRBJ2-7	TRBD2	TGTGCCAGCAGCTTAGCCGGGGGGACGAGCGAGCAGTACTTC	CASSLAGGTSEQYF
TRBV5-1	15	NA	TRBJ1-1	NA	TGCGCCAGCAGCTTGGAGCGTGGGAAAAATAGTGAAGCTTTCTTT	CASSLERGKNSEAFF
TRBV7-9	15	NA	TRBJ1-3	NA	TGTGCCAGCAGCTTAGCTCGGGCAGCTGGAAACACCATATATTTT	CASSLARAAGNTIYF
TRBV19	16	NA	TRBJ2-5	NA	TGTGCCAGTAGTATTAAGAGGGCCCAAAAGGCGGAGACCCAGTACTTC	CASSIKRAQKAETQYF
TRBV19	14	NA	TRBJ2-7	NA	TGTGCCAGTAGTTTCCGGGACCTACCGTACGAGCAGTACTTC	CASSFRDLPYEQYF
TRBV2	16	NA	TRBJ2-5	TRBD2	TGTGCCAGCAGTGACGGGACTAGCGGGGACCGGGGGACCCAGTACTTC	CASSDGTSGDRGTQYF
TRBV6-1	15	NA	TRBJ2-5	TRBD2	TGTGCCAGCAGTGCAATACGGGGGGGCCAAGAGACCCAGTACTTC	CASSAIRGGQETQYF
TRBV18	14	NA	TRBJ1-2	NA	TGTGCCAGCTCACCGTCATCTCGTGTGGGTGGCTACACCTTC	CASSPSSRVGGYTF
TRBV6-5	13	NA	TRBJ1-1	TRBD1	TGTGCCAGCAGGCCCCAGGGGGCGAGTGAAGCTTTCTTT	CASRPQGASEAFF